This TCR beta chain was obtained from a study of cytomegalovirus exposure and HLA in healthy donors. Study observations and caveats: The likely explanation for a cluster of highly shared sequence variants was sequencing artifact. A few CMV-associated chains proved CMV antigen-specific in vitro. A later analysis showed that HLA-associated TCR beta chains had undergone more clonal expansion than equally common others.

Comments on this clone: Antigen unknown.

The PCR had 60 Vbeta and 13 Jbeta primers. Sequencing was performed with immunoSEQ multiplex PCR; in TCRdb, only in-frame clones are kept and a portion is missing. Its listing shows about 88,000 clones. Germline CDR1 MNHEY, CDR2 SMNVEV (reference sequence). The V and J ends lost 6 bases and 7 bases, in that order; junction bases with no gene match: 7. This CDR3 contains 14 residues. Healthy donors of bone marrow made up the group. The receptor's source is a girl aged 10 to 17 in good health and CMV-seropositive. Source material: PBMCs. This rearrangement joins TRBV27 to TRBJ2-7, with 12 bases fitting TRBD1. The CDR3 DNA reads TGTGCCAGCAGGCCCCGGGACAGGGGGCAGGAGCAGTACTTC. Translating it yields CASRPRDRGQEQYF.